The 28 T cell receptor beta chains given below trace back to one sample, sequenced in a study of T-cell memory formation after mild COVID-19. TCRdb passed the 5' RACE reads through MiXCR, listing each CDR3 protein once. The data show 150,000 to 200,000 distinct CDR3 sequences, around 10% seen once. The material sequenced was PBMCs or a T cell subset sorted from them (not recorded which). The origin of the receptors is a man aged 18 to 30 who had mild COVID-19 (a few samples of this study predate the infection). Cell type and time point are not known.

This clonotype was detected only a few times. V usage is TRBV20-1 and J usage is TRBJ2-5; possible D gene TRBD2, 6 bases. The CDR3 contains 13 residues. Trimming removed 5 bases at V and 6 bases at J, with 16 bases between. The V gene's germline CDR1 is DFQATT and CDR2 SNEGSKA (reference sequence). In DNA form, the CDR3 reads TGCAGTGCTTCCCGCGGAGGGAAGCAGACCCAGTACTTC. Protein product: CSASRGGKQTQYF.

The chain recombines TRBV7-9 with TRBJ2-3; TRBD2 might be the D (6 bases). Germline V lookup: CDR1 SEHNR, CDR2 FQNEAQ (reference sequence). V shed 4 bases and J shed 9 bases, with 17 bases lying between them. This CDR3 is 14 amino acids long. The CDR3 region has the DNA TGTGCCAGCAGCTCAGGGACTCAGTCTTCCACGCAGTATTTT. As protein: CASSSGTQSSTQYF.

The sample holds a few counts of this clonotype. This chain connects TRBV5-5 to TRBJ1-4; a possible D gene is TRBD1 (5 bases). This CDR3 spans 14 amino acids. Germline CDR1 SGHKS, CDR2 YYEKEE (reference sequence). V was clipped by 4 bases and J by 8 bases, with 15 bases between them. CDR3 bases: TGTGCCAGCAGCAAGATGGGGGGGATCGAAAAACTGTTTTTT. Its translation: CASSKMGGIEKLFF.

The rearrangement joins TRBV2 to TRBJ1-2; the match to TRBD1 covers 9 bases. The CDR3 spans 13 residues. Germline V lookup: CDR1 SNHLY, CDR2 FYNNEI. V lost 6 bases, J lost 8 bases, and 7 bases stayed unmatched. The CDR3 loop reads CASSAGQGRGYTF. The CDR3 region has the DNA TGTGCCAGCAGCGCGGGACAGGGTCGCGGCTACACCTTC.

A few counts support this clonotype. The chain employs TRBV20-1 and TRBJ1-6; 7 bases map to TRBD1. With V trimmed by 0 bases and J by 1 base, 6 bases remained unmatched. Per germline, CDR1 DFQATT and CDR2 SNEGSKA (reference sequence). This CDR3 is built from 17 residues. The CDR3 DNA follows: TGCAGTGCTAGAGATTGGCAGGGGGATTCCTATAATTCACCCCTCCACTTT. Translating gives CSARDWQGDSYNSPLHF.

In this sample, this clonotype turned up many times. The chain is built from TRBV6-5 and TRBJ2-3, with TRBD2 identical over 8 bases. CDR3 length: 12 amino acids. Germline values: CDR1 MNHEY, CDR2 SVGAGI. J lost 4 bases, V lost 11 bases, and 5 bases had no gene match. As DNA, the CDR3 is TGTGCCTGTCACGGGAGGGCAGATACGCAGTATTTT. Its protein product is CACHGRADTQYF.

This clonotype was observed a few times. CDR3 bases: TGCAGCGTTCGAGAGGGGGCTGGGACTGAAGCTTTCTTT. This sequence encodes CSVREGAGTEAFF. The chain carries TRBV29-1 and TRBJ1-1; 7 bases match TRBD1. Germline CDR1 reads SQVTM; CDR2 reads ANQGSEA. V trimming: 5 bases; J trimming: 5 bases; junction bases outside the gene matches: 8. CDR3 length equals 13 residues.

This clonotype was recorded a few times. The chain is built from TRBV6-2 or TRBV6-3 and TRBJ1-2; D is perhaps TRBD1 (6 bases). The CDR3 contains 18 residues. CDR1 MNHEY and CDR2 SVGEGT come from the germline V gene. V was clipped by 0 bases and J by 4 bases, with 21 bases between them. The CDR3 DNA follows: TGTGCCAGCAGTTACTCGACGCTCTCGGGCAGGGGTCCCTATGGCTACACCTTC. This gives the protein CASSYSTLSGRGPYGYTF.

The sample holds a few counts of this clonotype. The genes are TRBV10-3 and TRBJ2-3, with 9 bases matching TRBD1. CDR3 length: 15 amino acids. V shed 3 bases and J 6 bases; nucleotides not matched to a gene: 7. Germline lookup yields CDR1 ENHRY and CDR2 SYGVKD. As DNA, the CDR3 is TGTGCCATCAGTGATGGAGGACAGGGGATGGATACGCAGTATTTT. It is translated as CAISDGGQGMDTQYF.

The chain joins TRBV4-3 to TRBJ1-2, with D uncertain. V lost 0 bases and J lost 9, with 11 bases in between. CDR1 and CDR2 (germline): LGHNA, YSLEER. The CDR3 extends over 13 amino acids. As DNA, the CDR3 is TGCGCCAGCAGCCAAGAGAACTTTGGTAGCTACACCTTC. Residues: CASSQENFGSYTF.

The genes are TRBV5-1 and TRBJ1-3, with 8 bases fitting TRBD1. The CDR3 totals 16 residues. V lost 5 bases to trimming and J lost 2 bases; unmatched junction nucleotides: 9. CDR1 and CDR2 from the germline V gene are SGHRS and YFSETQ. DNA for the CDR3: TGCGCCAGCAGTTCCGGACAGGGTTGGCCTGGAAACACCATATATTTT. Translation: CASSSGQGWPGNTIYF.

The J gene is TRBJ1-4, the V gene TRBV7-9; D might be TRBD1 (6 bases). Deletions cut 1 base from V and 11 bases from J, with 11 bases between. The CDR3 runs 13 residues. Germline CDR1 reads SEHNR; CDR2 reads FQNEAQ (reference sequence). Written as DNA, the CDR3 is TGTGCCAGCAGCTTAGAAGCAGGGGCCAAACTGTTTTTT. Translated, it gives CASSLEAGAKLFF.

The V call is TRBV2, the J call TRBJ1-5, with unresolved D. V was pared by 1 base and J by 10 bases, with 8 bases between. The CDR3 contains 12 residues. Per germline, CDR1 SNHLY and CDR2 FYNNEI. The CDR3 protein is CASSEGGEPQHF. CDR3 sequence (DNA): TGTGCCAGCAGTGAAGGTGGGGAACCCCAGCATTTT.

The chain has TRBV3-1 and TRBJ2-1; 8 bases align to TRBD2. Unmatched junction bases numbered 4, after V lost 2 bases and J lost 10 bases. Germline assignment: CDR1 LGHDT and CDR2 YNNKEL (reference sequence). This CDR3 has 13 residues. CDR3 loop: CASSQSLAGEQFF. The DNA of the CDR3 is TGTGCCAGCAGCCAAAGTCTAGCGGGCGAGCAGTTCTTC.

This chain uses TRBV7-3 with TRBJ1-1; D perhaps matches TRBD1 (5 bases). Germline values: CDR1 SGHTA, CDR2 FQGTGA. V lost 1 base to trimming and J lost 1 base, with 10 bases between them. The CDR3 totals 15 residues. CDR3 amino acids: CASSLSAGTNTEAFF. The CDR3 nucleotides are TGTGCCAGCAGCTTAAGCGCCGGGACGAACACTGAAGCTTTCTTT.

The rearrangement joins TRBV5-1 to TRBJ1-2, with D possibly TRBD1 on 5 matching bases. The germline gives CDR1 SGHRS, CDR2 YFSETQ. This CDR3 is built from 16 residues. Trimming left V 4 bases short and J 2 bases short, with 18 bases between. The CDR3 nucleotides are TGCGCCAGCAGCACTGGGACCGGTAGCGAAAACTATGGCTACACCTTC. Translating gives CASSTGTGSENYGYTF.

This clonotype was counted ten times or more. The chain uses TRBV5-6 and TRBJ1-3, with D perhaps matching TRBD1 (5 bases). The CDR3 is 16 amino acids. V dropped 4 bases and J dropped 0 bases, with 14 bases sitting between them. The germline V gene has CDR1 SGHDT and CDR2 YYEEEE. CDR3 in amino acids: CASSVTGPTSGNTIYF. CDR3 DNA sequence: TGTGCCAGCAGCGTTACGGGACCGACCTCTGGAAACACCATATATTTT. The full variable domain, its missing parts supplied by reference TRBV5-6 and TRBJ1-3, is DAGVTQSPTHLIKTRGQQVTLRCSPKSGHDTVSWYQQALGQGPQFIFQYYEEEERQRGNFPDRFSGHQFPNYSSELNVNALLLGDSALYLCASSVTGPTSGNTIYFGEGSWLTVV.

This clonotype appeared many times. The chain carries TRBV20-1 and TRBJ1-1; a weak D match, TRBD1 (5 bases). Trimming shortened V by 6 bases and J by 0 bases, and 11 bases separated the two germline ends. This CDR3 spans 13 amino acids. CDR1 DFQATT and CDR2 SNEGSKA come from the germline V gene (reference sequence). The CDR3 DNA sequence: TGCAGTGCCACCGGGACGGTGAACACTGAAGCTTTCTTT. Translated: CSATGTVNTEAFF.

This chain uses TRBV20-1 with TRBJ2-7, with unresolved D. Germline V gene lookup returns CDR1 DFQATT and CDR2 SNEGSKA (reference sequence). The CDR3 has 12 amino acids. The V end was cut by 6 bases, the J end by 4 bases, with 13 bases between. The CDR3 region is CSAQRAEYEQYF. The CDR3 coding sequence is TGCAGTGCCCAACGCGCGGAGTACGAGCAGTACTTC.

This clonotype was observed a handful of times. The rearrangement joins TRBV6-1 to TRBJ1-1; TRBD1 is a possible D gene (6 bases). The CDR3 spans 15 residues. The germline V gene has CDR1 MNHNS and CDR2 SASEGT. Deletions cut 4 bases from V and 1 base from J, with 13 bases between. The CDR3: CASSAHRDTNTEAFF. In DNA form, the CDR3 reads TGTGCCAGCAGTGCCCATCGGGACACGAACACTGAAGCTTTCTTT.

This clonotype came up many times. The CDR3 region has the DNA TGTGCCAGCAGCGCCTCCCAGCGGGGGACCTACGAGCAGTACTTC. Translating it yields CASSASQRGTYEQYF. The gene calls are TRBV7-9 and TRBJ2-7, with 8 bases lining up with TRBD2. Unmatched junction bases numbered 8, after V lost 5 bases and J lost 2 bases. The CDR3 contains 15 residues. CDR1 SEHNR and CDR2 FQNEAQ come from the germline V gene (reference sequence).

This chain joins TRBV4-3 and TRBJ1-3, with D hard to call. CDR3 length: 19 residues. Germline loops: CDR1 LGHNA, CDR2 YSLEER. The V and J ends lost 0 bases and 0 bases respectively, with 18 bases between them. DNA for the CDR3: TGCGCCAGCAGCCAAGATGCCAGTATCTTACTACTCTCTGGAAACACCATATATTTT. This gives the protein CASSQDASILLLSGNTIYF.

J is TRBJ2-1 and V is TRBV6-2 or TRBV6-3; 8 nucleotides agree with TRBD2. Germline lookup yields CDR1 MNHEY and CDR2 SVGEGT. V shed 10 bases, J shed 5 bases, and the junction held 7 bases outside the gene matches. This CDR3 spans 13 amino acids. Written as DNA, the CDR3 is TGTGCCATCCGCCGCGGGGGGCACAATGAGCAGTTCTTC. This codes for CAIRRGGHNEQFF.

This clonotype occurred a few times. This chain connects TRBV29-1 to TRBJ2-5; perhaps TRBD2 as D (5 bases). CDR1 is SQVTM, CDR2 ANQGSEA, per germline. The CDR3 covers 13 residues. V was pared by 0 bases and J by 4 bases, with 9 bases between. CDR3 protein: CSVEDEAGETQYF. Written as DNA, the CDR3 is TGCAGCGTTGAAGATGAGGCGGGAGAGACCCAGTACTTC.

This clonotype was seen at least ten times. CDR3: CASSLRGRGGTEAFF. The CDR3 bases are TGTGCCAGCAGCTTGCGGGGTCGGGGCGGCACTGAAGCTTTCTTT. V and J are TRBV7-2 and TRBJ1-1; TRBD1 might be the D (5 bases). This CDR3 has 15 amino acids. CDR1 and CDR2 (germline): SGHTA, FQGNSA. V was trimmed by 3 bases and J by 4 bases, leaving 15 bases between them.

This clonotype was seen a few times. The chain carries TRBV9 and TRBJ2-3; 8 nucleotides agree with TRBD1. V lost 5 bases and J lost 6; bases outside the gene matches: 11. The CDR3 is 15 residues long. Germline loops: CDR1 SGDLS, CDR2 YYNGEE. In DNA, the CDR3 is TGTGCCAGCAGTCAACGACAGGGGTTCAGGGATACGCAGTATTTT. Translated, it gives CASSQRQGFRDTQYF.

This clonotype was picked up a small number of times. This chain uses TRBV28 with TRBJ1-6, with unresolved D. Trimming shortened V by 4 bases and J by 0 bases, and 7 bases separated the two germline ends. This CDR3 has 15 residues. Germline V gene sequence: CDR1 MDHEN, CDR2 SYDVKM. The CDR3 sequence is CASSSPSSYNSPLHF. Here the CDR3 DNA reads TGTGCCAGCAGTTCCCCTAGCTCCTATAATTCACCCCTCCACTTT.

This clonotype was seen a handful of times. The V gene is TRBV19, the J gene TRBJ1-5, with D unclear. V was clipped by 6 bases and J by 0 bases, with 6 bases between them. Germline V gene lookup returns CDR1 LNHDA and CDR2 SQIVND (reference sequence). The CDR3 spans 13 residues. The CDR3 DNA sequence: TGTGCCAGTAGCGTCTTTAGCAATCAGCCCCAGCATTTT. Translating gives CASSVFSNQPQHF.